In this sample, the clone carrying this TCR beta chain turned up a few times. Its antigen is not identified. This CDR3 has 11 amino acids. V was cut by 5 bases and J by 1 base, with 4 bases left in between. Germline assignment: CDR1 GTSNPN and CDR2 SVGIG (reference sequence). Together with a sample-barcoded 5' primer, a J-beta primer mix was included in a second PCR lasting roughly 6 to 12 cycles. Each CDR3 protein is one row after TCRdb ran MiXCR on the 5' RACE reads. The repertoire includes about 1,500,000 distinct CDR3 sequences, roughly 40% of them detected once, and under 8% sits in the top ten. The entry originates in a study of blood T cells in healthy people across ages. Overall study results and limits: While age rose, TCR beta diversity per million T cells dropped in a roughly linear way. Any conclusive comparison of naive versus antigen-experienced cells was prevented by using unsorted PBMCs.

The chain uses TRBV30 and TRBJ2-3; D not resolved. The sample comprised blood. This receptor was obtained from a woman aged 18-29 years in good health. The CDR3 region is CAWGGTDTQYF. The CDR3 bases are TGTGCCTGGGGGGGCACAGATACGCAGTATTTT. Combining the CDR3 with reference TRBV30 and TRBJ2-3 gives the whole variable domain SQTIHQWPATLVQPVGSPLSLECTVEGTSNPNLYWYRQAAGRGLQLLFYSVGIGQISSEVPQNLSASRPQDRQFILSSKKLLLSDSGFYLCAWGGTDTQYFGPGTRLTVL.